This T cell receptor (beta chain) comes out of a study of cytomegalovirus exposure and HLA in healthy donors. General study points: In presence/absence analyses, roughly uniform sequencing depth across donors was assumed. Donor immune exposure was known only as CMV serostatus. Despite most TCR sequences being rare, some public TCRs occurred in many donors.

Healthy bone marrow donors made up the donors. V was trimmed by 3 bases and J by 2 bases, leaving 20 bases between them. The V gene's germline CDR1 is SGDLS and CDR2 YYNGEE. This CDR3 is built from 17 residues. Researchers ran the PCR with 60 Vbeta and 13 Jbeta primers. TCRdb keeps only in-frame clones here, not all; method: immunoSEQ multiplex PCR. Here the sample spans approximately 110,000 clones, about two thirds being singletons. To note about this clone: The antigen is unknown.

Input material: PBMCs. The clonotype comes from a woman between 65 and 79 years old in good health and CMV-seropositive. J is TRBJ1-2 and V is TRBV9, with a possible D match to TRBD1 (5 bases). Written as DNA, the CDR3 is TGTGCCAGCAGCGCGGAAGCCGGGAGTCCAGGGAACTATGGCTACACCTTC. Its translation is CASSAEAGSPGNYGYTF.